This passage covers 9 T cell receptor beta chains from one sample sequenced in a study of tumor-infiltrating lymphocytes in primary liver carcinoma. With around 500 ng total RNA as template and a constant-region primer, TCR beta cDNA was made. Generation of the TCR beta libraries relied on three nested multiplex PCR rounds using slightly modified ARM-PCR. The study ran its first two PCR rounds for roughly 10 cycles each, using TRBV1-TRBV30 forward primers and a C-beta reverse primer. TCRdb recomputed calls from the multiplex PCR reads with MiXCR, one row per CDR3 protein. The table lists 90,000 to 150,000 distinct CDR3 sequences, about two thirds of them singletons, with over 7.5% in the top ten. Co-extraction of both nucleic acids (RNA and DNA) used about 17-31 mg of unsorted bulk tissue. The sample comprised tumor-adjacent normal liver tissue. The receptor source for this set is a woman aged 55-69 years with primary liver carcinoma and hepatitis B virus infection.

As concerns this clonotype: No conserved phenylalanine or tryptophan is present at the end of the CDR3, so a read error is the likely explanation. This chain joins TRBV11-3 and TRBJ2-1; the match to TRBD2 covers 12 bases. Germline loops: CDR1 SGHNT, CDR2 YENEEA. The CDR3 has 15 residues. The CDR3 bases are TGTGCCAACAGCTTACTAGCGGGAGGCATCAATGAGCAGTTCTCC. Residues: CANSLLAGGINEQFS.

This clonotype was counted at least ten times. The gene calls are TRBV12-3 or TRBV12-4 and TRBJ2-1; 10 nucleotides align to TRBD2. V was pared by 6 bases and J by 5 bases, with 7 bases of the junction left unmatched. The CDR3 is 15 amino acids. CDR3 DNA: TGTGCCAGCAGCACTAGCGGGAAGATTAACAATGAGCAGTTCTTC. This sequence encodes CASSTSGKINNEQFF.

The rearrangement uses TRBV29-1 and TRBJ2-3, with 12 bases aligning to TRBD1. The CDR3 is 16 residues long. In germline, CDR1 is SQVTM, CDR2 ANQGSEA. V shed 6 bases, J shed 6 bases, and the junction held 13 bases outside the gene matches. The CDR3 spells CSVREGGTGGADTQYF. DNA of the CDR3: TGCAGCGTCCGCGAGGGTGGGACAGGGGGCGCTGATACGCAGTATTTT.

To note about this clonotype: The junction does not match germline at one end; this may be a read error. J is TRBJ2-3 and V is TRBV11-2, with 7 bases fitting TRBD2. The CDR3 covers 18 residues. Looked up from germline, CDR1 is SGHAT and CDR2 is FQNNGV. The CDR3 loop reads CACSLGSLLVGGADTQYF. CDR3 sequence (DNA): TGTGCCTGCAGCTTAGGGTCTTTACTAGTGGGAGGGGCAGATACGCAGTATTTT.

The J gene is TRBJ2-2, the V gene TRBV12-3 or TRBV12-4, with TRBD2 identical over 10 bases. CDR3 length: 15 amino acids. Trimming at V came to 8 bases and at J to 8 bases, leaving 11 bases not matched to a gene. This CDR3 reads CASGSGLAVTGELFF. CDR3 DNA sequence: TGTGCCAGCGGTTCTGGACTAGCGGTCACAGGGGAGCTGTTTTTT.

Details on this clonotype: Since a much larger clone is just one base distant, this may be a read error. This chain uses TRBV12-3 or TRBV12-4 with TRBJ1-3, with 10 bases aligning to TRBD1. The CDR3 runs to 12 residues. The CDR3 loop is CVSRTGGYTIYF. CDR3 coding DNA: TGTGTCAGCAGGACAGGGGGATACACCATATATTTT.

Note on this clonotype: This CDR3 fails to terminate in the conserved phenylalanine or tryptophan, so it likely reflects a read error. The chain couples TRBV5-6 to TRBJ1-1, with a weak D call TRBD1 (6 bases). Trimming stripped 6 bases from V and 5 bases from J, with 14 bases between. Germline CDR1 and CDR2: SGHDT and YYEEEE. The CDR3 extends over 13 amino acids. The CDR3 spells CASTQQGWTEAFI. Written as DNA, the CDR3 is TGTGCCAGCACTCAACAGGGTTGGACTGAAGCTTTCATT.

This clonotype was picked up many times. CDR3 sequence (DNA): TGTGCCAGCAGTCCAGCGGACACAGATACGCAGTATTTT. As protein: CASSPADTDTQYF. The J gene is TRBJ2-3, the V gene TRBV28; weak D call: TRBD2 (5 bases). The CDR3 extends over 13 amino acids. CDR1 MDHEN and CDR2 SYDVKM come from the germline V gene. V gave up 5 bases and J gave up 2 bases, with 8 bases separating them.

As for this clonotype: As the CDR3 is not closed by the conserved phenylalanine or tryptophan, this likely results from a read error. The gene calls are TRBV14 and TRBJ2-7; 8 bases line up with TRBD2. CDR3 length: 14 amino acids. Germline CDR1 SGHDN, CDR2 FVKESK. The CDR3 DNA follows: TGTGCCGGCAGCGTGCGGGAGGCCCCCTACGAGCAGTACATC. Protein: CAGSVREAPYEQYI.